This T cell receptor (beta chain) appears in the sequencing data of a study of response to subunit inactivated influenza vaccine. Germline trimming cut 1 base from V and 11 bases from J; bases unmatched to any gene: 14. The CDR3 is made up of 16 amino acids. Germline V gives CDR1 DFQATT, CDR2 SNEGSKA (reference sequence). Each CDR3 protein gets one entry after TCRdb re-called the RT-PCR reads with MiXCR. This table has about 580,000 distinct CDR3 sequences, 12% to 15% appearing once. Regarding this clonotype: Its target is unknown.

General observations from the study: The authors proposed limited new T cell recruitment per seasonal influenza vaccination.

This sequence joins TRBV20-1 and TRBJ1-1; 12 bases agree with TRBD1. Specimen: PBMCs from blood, collected 11 to 12 days after vaccination. The clonotype originates from a man in his fifties or sixties who received an inactivated influenza vaccine. CDR3 loop: CSARAPGQGAKGRAFF. CDR3 in DNA: TGCAGTGCTAGAGCCCCGGGACAGGGGGCCAAGGGTCGGGCTTTCTTT.